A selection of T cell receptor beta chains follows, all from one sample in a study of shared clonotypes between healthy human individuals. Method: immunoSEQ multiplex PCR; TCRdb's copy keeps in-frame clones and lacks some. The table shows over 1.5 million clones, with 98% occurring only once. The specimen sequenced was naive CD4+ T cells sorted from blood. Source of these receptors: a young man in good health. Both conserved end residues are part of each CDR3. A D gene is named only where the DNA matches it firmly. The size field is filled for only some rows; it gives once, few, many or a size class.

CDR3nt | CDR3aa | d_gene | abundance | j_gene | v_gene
TGTGCCAGCCGAGAGTTCTCCGACAGCTATCAGCCCCAGCATTTT | CASREFSDSYQPQHF | . | . | TRBJ1-5 | TRBV28
TGTGCCAGCAGCGAGGGGGGACAGGGGACCTACGAGCAGTACTTC | CASSEGGQGTYEQYF | TRBD1 | . | TRBJ2-7 | TRBV5-5
TGTGCCAGCAGTATACTAGCGGGGAAGACCGGGGAGCTGTTTTTT | CASSILAGKTGELFF | TRBD2 | . | TRBJ2-2 | TRBV28
TGTGCCAGCAGTTTAGAGGGGGGTAGTGAAAAACTGTTTTTT | CASSLEGGSEKLFF | . | . | TRBJ1-4 | TRBV28
TGTGCCAGCAGCCCCGGACAGGGGTCCAATGAGCAGTTCTTC | CASSPGQGSNEQFF | TRBD1 | . | TRBJ2-1 | TRBV9
TGTGCCAGCAGCACGGCCTCTCTCAGGGGGGAAGAGACCCAGTACTTC | CASSTASLRGEETQYF | . | . | TRBJ2-5 | TRBV21-1
TGTGCCACCAGCAGACAGGGGGCTTTGTACGAGCAGTACTTC | CATSRQGALYEQYF | TRBD1 | . | TRBJ2-7 | TRBV15
TGTGCCAGCAGTAACTACTACGAGCAGTACTTC | CASSNYYEQYF | . | . | TRBJ2-7 | TRBV6-5
TGTGCCAGCAGCCCAGGGCCGAAACCCGAGGCTTTCTTT | CASSPGPKPEAFF | . | few | TRBJ1-1 | TRBV7-6
TGTGCCAGCAGTGACTCGAGGGCTGGCTACACCTTC | CASSDSRAGYTF | . | . | TRBJ1-2 | TRBV6-4
TGTGCCAGCTCACCACTGATTGCGACAGGTCGCACTGAAGCTTTCTTT | CASSPLIATGRTEAFF | . | . | TRBJ1-1 | TRBV18
TGTGCCAGCAGTGAAACCGGGGCTCTATACGAGCAGTACTTC | CASSETGALYEQYF | . | . | TRBJ2-7 | TRBV25-1
TGTGCCAGCTCACCCCTTGGGGATGCTGGCGTGGAGCAGTACTTC | CASSPLGDAGVEQYF | . | . | TRBJ2-7 | TRBV18
TGTGCCAGCAGCTCACCAGACAGCTCCTACGAGCAGTACTTC | CASSSPDSSYEQYF | . | . | TRBJ2-7 | TRBV5-8
TGTGCCAGCCTGAAGGGGCGGACTGGCTACACCTTC | CASLKGRTGYTF | . | . | TRBJ1-2 | TRBV21-1
TGTGCCAGCAGTTCGCCCCACCAGGGTGTGAACACTGAAGCTTTCTTT | CASSSPHQGVNTEAFF | . | . | TRBJ1-1 | TRBV6-6
TGTGCCAGCAGGGGAGGACAGCGAGGCTACGAGCAGTACTTC | CASRGGQRGYEQYF | . | . | TRBJ2-7 | TRBV5-5
TGTGCCAGCAGTCCCTTTTTTGCGGTCTACAATGAGCAGTTCTTC | CASSPFFAVYNEQFF | . | . | TRBJ2-1 | TRBV11-2
TGTGCCAGCAGCCCCCCTGGGTCGGGAGAGACCCAGTACTTC | CASSPPGSGETQYF | . | . | TRBJ2-5 | TRBV5-5
TGTGCCAGTACCCATTCCTTCGAGCAGTTCTTC | CASTHSFEQFF | . | . | TRBJ2-1 | TRBV19
TGTGCCAGTAGTAGCGGGGACTTAGGCAATGAGCAGTTCTTC | CASSSGDLGNEQFF | TRBD2 | once | TRBJ2-1 | TRBV6-4
TGTGCCAGCAGCCGCGCGGGGGGTGCCTCCTCTAGCACAGATACGCAGTATTTT | CASSRAGGASSSTDTQYF | TRBD2 | . | TRBJ2-3 | TRBV7-9
TGTGCCAGCAGTCGGACTGTTGGAAACACCATATATTTT | CASSRTVGNTIYF | . | . | TRBJ1-3 | TRBV6-5
TGTGCCAGCAGTTACGCTGGACTCTACGAGCAGTACTTC | CASSYAGLYEQYF | . | . | TRBJ2-7 | TRBV6-6
TGTGCCAGCGAAGGCGGGAGGGTTTCCTACGAGCAGTACTTC | CASEGGRVSYEQYF | TRBD2 | . | TRBJ2-7 | TRBV7-2
TGCGCCAGCAGCTTAACTAGCGGAAGCACAGATACGCAGTATTTT | CASSLTSGSTDTQYF | TRBD2 | . | TRBJ2-3 | TRBV5-1
TGTGCCAGCAGGTATTCGGGGGCGGGCACTGAAGCTTTCTTT | CASRYSGAGTEAFF | . | . | TRBJ1-1 | TRBV28
TGCGCCAGCAGCTTGGGACAGGGCGGAGGTGGCTACACCTTC | CASSLGQGGGGYTF | TRBD1 | . | TRBJ1-2 | TRBV5-1
TGTGCCAGCAGCCGGGGTGACACCAGCTATGGCTACACCTTC | CASSRGDTSYGYTF | . | . | TRBJ1-2 | TRBV27
TGCAGCGTTGAAGGGGGGAAGGATCAGCCCCAGCATTTT | CSVEGGKDQPQHF | . | . | TRBJ1-5 | TRBV29-1
TGCGCCAGCAGCTTGGAGGTTGGGGGTGGGCAGCCCCAGCATTTT | CASSLEVGGGQPQHF | . | . | TRBJ1-5 | TRBV5-1
TGCGCCAGCAGCTTAGACAGCCGCAATCAGCCCCAGCATTTT | CASSLDSRNQPQHF | . | . | TRBJ1-5 | TRBV5-1
TGTGCCAGCAGTCAAGTCGTGATCTCCTACGAGCAGTACTTC | CASSQVVISYEQYF | . | . | TRBJ2-7 | TRBV28
TGCGCCAGCAGTCGTGGACTAGCGGACGTTCAGGAGACCCAGTACTTC | CASSRGLADVQETQYF | TRBD2 | . | TRBJ2-5 | TRBV5-1
TGTGCCAGCAGAAGAATGAACACGGACAATGAGCAGTTCTTC | CASRRMNTDNEQFF | . | . | TRBJ2-1 | TRBV6-1
TGCGCCAGCAGCTTCGACAGGGGGCTCGACGAGCAGTACTTC | CASSFDRGLDEQYF | TRBD1 | . | TRBJ2-7 | TRBV5-1
TGCGCCAGCAGCCCCCGACCGTCTAATGAAAAACTGTTTTTT | CASSPRPSNEKLFF | . | . | TRBJ1-4 | TRBV5-1
TGTGCCAGCAGTGCAAAGGGGGGACCTTACACCGGGGAGCTGTTTTTT | CASSAKGGPYTGELFF | . | once | TRBJ2-2 | TRBV6-4
TGTGCCAGCAGCGTAAGGAGCAGCGCAGGCTCCTACAATGAGCAGTTCTTC | CASSVRSSAGSYNEQFF | . | once | TRBJ2-1 | TRBV9
TGTGCCAGCGAGGGGACCTGGGGGAACCAGCCCCAGCATTTT | CASEGTWGNQPQHF | . | . | TRBJ1-5 | TRBV6-1
TGTGCCAGTAGCTACCGATCTGGGGCCAACGTCCTGACTTTC | CASSYRSGANVLTF | . | . | TRBJ2-6 | TRBV19
TGTGCCAGCAGCCATACTACGGGGGAGCAGTACTTC | CASSHTTGEQYF | . | once | TRBJ2-7 | TRBV11-2
TGTGCCAGCAGCCCGAAGCAGTTCTTC | CASSPKQFF | . | . | TRBJ2-1 | TRBV13
TGTGCCAGCAGTTGGCAGGAGGGCACCGGGGAGCTGTTTTTT | CASSWQEGTGELFF | . | . | TRBJ2-2 | TRBV27
TGTGCCAGCAGCGCCCAACAGGGGCGCGACCGTGGCTACACCTTC | CASSAQQGRDRGYTF | TRBD1 | once | TRBJ1-2 | TRBV7-9
TGTGCCATGCACCCCGGGACAGGGGTAGCCGGGGAGCTGTTTTTT | CAMHPGTGVAGELFF | TRBD1 | . | TRBJ2-2 | TRBV10-3
TGTGCCAGCAGAGACGGCAACTATGGCTACACCTTC | CASRDGNYGYTF | . | . | TRBJ1-2 | TRBV6-5
TGCGCCAGCAGTGGGACAGGGGGGACTATAGGCTACGAGCAGTACTTC | CASSGTGGTIGYEQYF | TRBD1 | . | TRBJ2-7 | TRBV10-2
TGCGCCAGCAGCCAAGCAGGGGGAACCTACGAGCAGTACTTC | CASSQAGGTYEQYF | TRBD1 | . | TRBJ2-7 | TRBV4-1
TGTGCCAGCAGCTTAGTAGGACTAGCGAACTACGAGCAGTACTTC | CASSLVGLANYEQYF | TRBD2 | . | TRBJ2-7 | TRBV7-2